The rows below give T cell receptor beta chains drawn from one sample of a study of T cell responses to AZD1222 COVID-19 vaccine. Profiled with immunoSEQ multiplex PCR; TCRdb holds only in-frame clones, not every one. The table shows some 140,000 clones, with more than 85% occurring only once. Specimen: peripheral blood, collected on day 0 of AZD1222 vaccination. Source of these receptors: an adult in good health. Both conserved end residues are part of each CDR3. Each record gives: V gene, D gene, J gene, CDR3 protein. D genes are given only for firm matches.

v_gene: TRBV11-2; d_gene: TRBD1; j_gene: TRBJ2-5; CDR3aa: CASSLGDRDQETQYF
v_gene: TRBV9; d_gene: -; j_gene: TRBJ1-5; CDR3aa: CASSVGAFQPQHF
v_gene: TRBV25-1; d_gene: TRBD2; j_gene: TRBJ2-1; CDR3aa: CASSDTSGWDSYNEQFF
v_gene: TRBV7-8; d_gene: -; j_gene: TRBJ2-3; CDR3aa: CASSLAYPTDTQYF
v_gene: TRBV2; d_gene: -; j_gene: TRBJ1-2; CDR3aa: CASVEVVGGGYTF
v_gene: TRBV5-1; d_gene: TRBD1; j_gene: TRBJ1-2; CDR3aa: CASSRRTGDYGYTF
v_gene: TRBV5-1; d_gene: -; j_gene: TRBJ2-5; CDR3aa: CASSLGGGGETQYF
v_gene: TRBV9; d_gene: -; j_gene: TRBJ2-7; CDR3aa: CASSNTGGSYEQYF
v_gene: TRBV29-1; d_gene: -; j_gene: TRBJ1-2; CDR3aa: CSVYDRNYGYTF
v_gene: TRBV4-3; d_gene: -; j_gene: TRBJ1-1; CDR3aa: CASSQDLLSVNTEAFF
v_gene: TRBV7-8; d_gene: -; j_gene: TRBJ1-5; CDR3aa: CASSFQDDQPQHF
v_gene: TRBV6-1; d_gene: -; j_gene: TRBJ1-4; CDR3aa: CASSEARGVGANEKLFF
v_gene: TRBV2; d_gene: -; j_gene: TRBJ1-4; CDR3aa: CASSEEGEKLFF
v_gene: TRBV24-1; d_gene: TRBD1; j_gene: TRBJ1-2; CDR3aa: CATSDRTGNSYGYTF
v_gene: TRBV5-1; d_gene: -; j_gene: TRBJ2-3; CDR3aa: CASSAGQTDTQYF
v_gene: TRBV7-9; d_gene: -; j_gene: TRBJ2-3; CDR3aa: CASNLGSLADTQYF
v_gene: TRBV25-1; d_gene: -; j_gene: TRBJ2-7; CDR3aa: CASSEVSLRPQYF
v_gene: TRBV6-1; d_gene: TRBD2; j_gene: TRBJ2-1; CDR3aa: CASSEIILAGVKKNEQFF
v_gene: TRBV19; d_gene: -; j_gene: TRBJ1-4; CDR3aa: CASSWGDLKWNEKLFF
v_gene: TRBV7-9; d_gene: -; j_gene: TRBJ1-4; CDR3aa: CASSLAGANEKLFF
v_gene: TRBV24-1; d_gene: -; j_gene: TRBJ2-1; CDR3aa: CATSGSGFLEVRFF
v_gene: TRBV11-2; d_gene: TRBD2; j_gene: TRBJ2-5; CDR3aa: CASSTTSGEQETQYF
v_gene: TRBV5-1; d_gene: -; j_gene: TRBJ1-1; CDR3aa: CASSLTTGTNTEAFF